The following is a T cell receptor beta chain sequence with its context. The data were obtained in a study of blood T cell repertoires in COVID-19. Authors' methods: Estimates of nucleated cell counts were drawn from the amplification of reference gene primers. Some clones are missing from TCRdb's copy, which holds only in-frame ones; the method was immunoSEQ multiplex PCR. Clone size and V and J calls were adopted from that table, with D and trimming inferred from the DNA. The data contain around 270,000 clones, 80% to 90% of them seen just once; the ten biggest clones take up 3.5% to 5.5%. V lost 4 bases to trimming and J lost 5 bases; unmatched junction nucleotides: 11. The germline V gene encodes CDR1 MDHEN and CDR2 SYDVKM. CDR3 length: 16 residues. Participants' reported clinical history set cohort assignment.

The source material was PBMCs or T cells enriched from blood (not recorded which). The receptor comes from a woman aged 25 to 39 who had recovered from COVID-19. The chain couples TRBV28 to TRBJ1-2; TRBD1 matches 9 bases. The chain's CDR3 is CASSSGPQGAGYGYTF. The CDR3 DNA sequence: TGTGCCAGCAGTTCCGGCCCACAGGGGGCTGGGTATGGCTACACCTTC.